This record concerns one TCR beta chain sequence. The antigen is not known. The sample comes from a study of monozygotic twins with inflammatory bowel disease. General observations from the study: Fewer clonotypes were shared with others by IBD patients than by healthy twins, especially with disease activity.

TCRdb derives one entry per CDR3 protein from the 5' RACE reads, leaving out DNA. The sample table includes some 150,000 distinct CDR3 sequences. The length of the CDR3 is 16 residues. Germline V lookup: CDR1 SGHTA, CDR2 FQGNSA. The source is a human donor with ulcerative colitis or Crohn's disease, or a healthy co-twin of an affected twin (not recorded which). This chain links TRBV7-2 with TRBJ2-5; TCRdb designates TRBD2, a call that cannot be tested without DNA. Sequencing used blood. CDR3 sequence: CASGGGTSGTRETQYF.